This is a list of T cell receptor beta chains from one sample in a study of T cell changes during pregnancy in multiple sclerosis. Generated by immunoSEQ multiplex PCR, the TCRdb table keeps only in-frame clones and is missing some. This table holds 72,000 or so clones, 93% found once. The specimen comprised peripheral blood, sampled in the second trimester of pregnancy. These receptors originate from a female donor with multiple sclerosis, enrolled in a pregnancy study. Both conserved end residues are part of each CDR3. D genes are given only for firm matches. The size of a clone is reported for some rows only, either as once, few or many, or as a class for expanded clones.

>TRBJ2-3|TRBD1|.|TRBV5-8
TGTGCCAGCAGCTACGGACAGGGGCGGGGAGATACGCAGTATTTT
CASSYGQGRGDTQYF
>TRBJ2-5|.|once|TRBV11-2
TGTGCCAGCAGCCCTGGTAGGACCCAGTACTTC
CASSPGRTQYF
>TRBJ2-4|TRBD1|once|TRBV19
TGTGCCAGTAGTATTCAGGGGGCGTTATTGCGGGGAGCCAAAAACATTCAGTACTTC
CASSIQGALLRGAKNIQYF
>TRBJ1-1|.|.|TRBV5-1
TGCGCCAGCAGCGGGGGGGTTAGACGGCAGAACACTGAAGCTTTCTTT
CASSGGVRRQNTEAFF
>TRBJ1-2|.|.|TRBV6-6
TGTGCCAGCAGTGCTGCGGGGGTTAACTATGGCTACACCTTC
CASSAAGVNYGYTF
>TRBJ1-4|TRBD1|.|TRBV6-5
TGTGCCAGCAGTTCCAGGGGGAACGAAAAACTGTTTTTT
CASSSRGNEKLFF
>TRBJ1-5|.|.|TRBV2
TGTGCCAGCAGTGAATTTATAGGGGATGGACAGCCCCAGCATTTT
CASSEFIGDGQPQHF
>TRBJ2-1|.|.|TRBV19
TGTGCCAGTAGTATAATTCGGCTAGTCTCCTACAATGAGCAGTTCTTC
CASSIIRLVSYNEQFF
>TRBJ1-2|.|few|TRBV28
TGTGCCAGCAGTTCCAATGATGGCTACACCTTC
CASSSNDGYTF
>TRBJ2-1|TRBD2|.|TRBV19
TGTGCCAGTAGTAGCCTTAGCGGGGGGGCCTACAATGAGCAGTTCTTC
CASSSLSGGAYNEQFF
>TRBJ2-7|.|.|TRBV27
TGTGCCAGCAGTTCAAGGACACCTTCGAGCGAGCAGTACTTC
CASSSRTPSSEQYF
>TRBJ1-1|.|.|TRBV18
TGTGCCAGCTCCCTCAACGCGGTTCGGAGGACTGAAGCTTTCTTT
CASSLNAVRRTEAFF
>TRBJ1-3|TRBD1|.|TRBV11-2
TGTGCCAGCAGCCTCGACAGGGTCGACGGAAACACCATATATTTT
CASSLDRVDGNTIYF
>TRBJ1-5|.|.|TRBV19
TGTGCCAGTAGTATAATGGGCGGGAATCAGCCCCAGCATTTT
CASSIMGGNQPQHF
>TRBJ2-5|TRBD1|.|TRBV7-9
TGTGCCAGCAGCTTGGGACAGGGGCCGCAAGAGACCCAGTACTTC
CASSLGQGPQETQYF
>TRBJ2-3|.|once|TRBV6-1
TGTGCCAGCAGTGAAGACCCCCAGGGAACGAGCACAGATACGCAGTATTTT
CASSEDPQGTSTDTQYF
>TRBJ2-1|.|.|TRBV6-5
TGTGCCAGCAGAACAGGTGACAATGAGCAGTTCTTC
CASRTGDNEQFF
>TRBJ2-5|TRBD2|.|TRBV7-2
TGTGCCAGCAGCCCCCTAGCCGGGACTAGCCAAGAGACCCAGTACTTC
CASSPLAGTSQETQYF
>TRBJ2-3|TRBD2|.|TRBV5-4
TGTGCCAGCAGCTTGGCGGGGGGTTACACAGATACGCAGTATTTT
CASSLAGGYTDTQYF
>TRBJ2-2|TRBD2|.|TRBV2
TGTGCCAGCGGACTAGCGGGGGGGCAGGGCGGGGAGCTGTTTTTT
CASGLAGGQGGELFF
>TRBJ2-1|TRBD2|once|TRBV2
TGTGCCAGCAGTCACAAGCGGGGGGGCCACAATGAGCAGTTCTTC
CASSHKRGGHNEQFF
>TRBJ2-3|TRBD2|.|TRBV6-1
TGTGCCAGCAGTGATGTACCCGGGGGGGCGGGCACAGATACGCAGTATTTT
CASSDVPGGAGTDTQYF
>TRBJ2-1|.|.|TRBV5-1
TGCGCCAGCAGTCAGGGGCCCGGTGAGCAGTTCTTC
CASSQGPGEQFF
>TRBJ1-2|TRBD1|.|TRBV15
TGTGCCACCAGCTACTACAGGGGGCTCTATGGCTACACCTTC
CATSYYRGLYGYTF
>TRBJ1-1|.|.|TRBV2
TGTGCCAGCAGGGAACCTACTGAAGCTTTCTTT
CASREPTEAFF
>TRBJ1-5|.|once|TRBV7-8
TGTGCCAGCAGCTTAGGGGGCGGCGGTAACAATCAGCCCCAGCATTTT
CASSLGGGGNNQPQHF
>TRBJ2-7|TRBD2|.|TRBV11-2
TGTGCCAGCAGCACAACTAGCGGGGGGAACGAGCAGTACTTC
CASSTTSGGNEQYF
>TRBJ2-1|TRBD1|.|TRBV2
TGTGCCAGCGGCTGGGGACAGGGGGTCTACAATGAGCAGTTCTTC
CASGWGQGVYNEQFF
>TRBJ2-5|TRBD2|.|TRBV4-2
TGTGCCAGCAGCCAGCAGCTAGCGGGGGGACAAGAGACCCAGTACTTC
CASSQQLAGGQETQYF
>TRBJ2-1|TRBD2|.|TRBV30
TGTGCCTGGAGGAAACTAGCGGGGGGAACTGAGCAGTTCTTC
CAWRKLAGGTEQFF
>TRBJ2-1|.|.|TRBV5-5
TGTGCCAGCAGCTTGGTTCAGGGGCTGATCGACAATGAGCAGTTCTTC
CASSLVQGLIDNEQFF
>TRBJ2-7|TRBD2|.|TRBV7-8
TGTGCCAGCAGCTCCTTGTTCGGGACTAACTCCTACGAGCAGTACTTC
CASSSLFGTNSYEQYF
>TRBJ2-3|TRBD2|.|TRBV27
TGTGCCAGCAGTTTACCAGGACTAGCGGATAGCACAGATACGCAGTATTTT
CASSLPGLADSTDTQYF
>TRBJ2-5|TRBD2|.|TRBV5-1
TGCGCCAGCAGCTTCAAGCGGGGGGAAAAAGAGACCCAGTACTTC
CASSFKRGEKETQYF
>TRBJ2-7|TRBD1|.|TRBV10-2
TGCGCCAGCAGTGAGGGACAGGGCTCCTACGAGCAGTACTTC
CASSEGQGSYEQYF
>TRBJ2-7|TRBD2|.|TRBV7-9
TGTGCCAGCAGCTCCTTAGCGGGGCCCTCCTACGAGCAGTACTTC
CASSSLAGPSYEQYF
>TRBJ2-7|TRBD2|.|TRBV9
TGTGCCAGCACCCCGGGACTAGGAGCCCACGAGCAGTACTTC
CASTPGLGAHEQYF
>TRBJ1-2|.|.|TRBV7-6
TGTGCCAGCAGCTCCCTGGGGGGGCAATATGGCTACACCTTC
CASSSLGGQYGYTF